One and the same sample provided the 2 T cell receptor beta chains below, sequenced in a study of cytomegalovirus exposure and HLA in healthy donors (dated by TCRdb to the late 2010s). Library method: the immunoSEQ multiplex PCR assay. TCRdb stores this immuneACCESS table with in-frame sequences only. Part of the clones is absent; in the studies checked, under half of the shortfall reflects unresolved V genes, and no reason is known for the rest. This sample comprises more than 120,000 clones, around 90% of them detected only once. The top ten clonotypes cover 4.5% of the sample. The sequencing sample was made of PBMCs. The receptors were sampled from a man aged 18 to 29 in good health and CMV-seropositive.

Points on this clone: A read error may account for a junction end that differs from germline. In nucleotides, the CDR3 is TGTGCCAGCAAGGGACCGGAGGGCCGGGAAGATTTT. Translation: CASKGPEGREDF. V and J are TRBV28 and TRBJ1-6, with D perhaps TRBD1 (5 bases). The CDR3 loop spans 12 amino acids. CDR1 is MDHEN, CDR2 SYDVKM, per germline.

The CDR3 nucleotides are TGCGCCAGCAGCACAGACAGGCAATACAATGAGCAGTTCTTC. It codes for CASSTDRQYNEQFF. The genes are TRBV5-1 and TRBJ2-1; maybe TRBD1 (6 bases). V dropped 4 bases and J dropped 4 bases, with 12 bases sitting between them. In germline, CDR1 is SGHRS, CDR2 YFSETQ. This CDR3 is 14 amino acids long.